This T cell receptor (beta chain) is drawn from a study of a mutant IDH1 vaccine in newly diagnosed glioma. At the level of the study: Beforehand, treatment had been radiotherapy, temozolomide, or both; the majority received both.

To note about this clone: As yet, its antigen is unknown.

Time point given: week 23, last vaccination. Doses of 300 ug of mutant IDH1 20-mer peptide were given with topical imiquimod. Method: immunoSEQ multiplex PCR; TCRdb's copy keeps in-frame clones and lacks some. Here the sample spans roughly 45,000 clones, about 81% being singletons. After removal of 4 bases from V and 4 bases from J, the junction contained 5 bases not matched to a gene. This CDR3 region has 16 residues. The germline V gene has CDR1 SGHTA and CDR2 FQGTGA. The V and J genes are TRBV7-3 and TRBJ2-2, with 11 bases aligning to TRBD2. The clonotype was recovered from a woman younger than 30 with glioma. Some clones in this sample may be carry-over from other donors' samples. The source material was PBMCs, sampled from a glioma patient whose treatment included an IDH1 peptide vaccine. CDR3 coding DNA: TGTGCCAGCAGCTACGGGACTAGCGGAACCACCGGGGAGCTGTTTTTT. It specifies CASSYGTSGTTGELFF. Full variable domain (remainder filled in from reference TRBV7-3 and TRBJ2-2): GAGVSQTPSNKVTEKGKYVELRCDPISGHTALYWYRQSLGQGPEFLIYFQGTGAADDSGLPNDRFFAVRPEGSVSTLKIQRTERGDSAVYLCASSYGTSGTTGELFFGEGSRLTVL.